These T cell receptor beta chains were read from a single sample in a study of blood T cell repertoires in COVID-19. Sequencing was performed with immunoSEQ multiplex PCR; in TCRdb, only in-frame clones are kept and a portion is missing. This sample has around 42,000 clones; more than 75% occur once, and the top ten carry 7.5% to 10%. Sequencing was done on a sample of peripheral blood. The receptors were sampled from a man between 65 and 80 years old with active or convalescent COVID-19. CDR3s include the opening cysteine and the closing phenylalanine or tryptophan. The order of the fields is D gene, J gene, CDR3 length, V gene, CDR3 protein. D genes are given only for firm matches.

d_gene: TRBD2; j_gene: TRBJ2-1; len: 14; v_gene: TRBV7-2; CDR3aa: CASRKSGGAHEQFF
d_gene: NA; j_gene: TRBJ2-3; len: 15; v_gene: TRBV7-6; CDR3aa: CASSSTGLTTDTQYF
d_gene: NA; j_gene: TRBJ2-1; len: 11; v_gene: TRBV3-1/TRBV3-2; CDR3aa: CASSSYNEQFF
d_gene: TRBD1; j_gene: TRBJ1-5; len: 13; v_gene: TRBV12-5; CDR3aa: CASGLTGNQPQHF
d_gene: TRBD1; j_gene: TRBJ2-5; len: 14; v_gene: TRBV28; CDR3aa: CASTTPQGAGAQYF
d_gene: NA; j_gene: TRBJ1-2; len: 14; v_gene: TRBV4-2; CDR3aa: CASSQGESGGSVSF
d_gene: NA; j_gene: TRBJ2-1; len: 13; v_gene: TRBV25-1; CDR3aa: CASSEPSHAEQFF
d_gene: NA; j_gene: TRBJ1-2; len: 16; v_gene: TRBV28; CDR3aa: CASSSPGGLTNYGYTF
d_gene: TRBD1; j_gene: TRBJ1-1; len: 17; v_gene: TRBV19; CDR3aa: CASSPGQGYGGNTEAFF
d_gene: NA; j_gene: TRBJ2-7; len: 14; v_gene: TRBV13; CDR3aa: CASSPSRGSYEQYF
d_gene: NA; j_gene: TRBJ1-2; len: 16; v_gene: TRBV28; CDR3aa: CASTRTGFPIGYGYTF
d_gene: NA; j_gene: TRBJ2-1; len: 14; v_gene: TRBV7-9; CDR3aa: CASSLSTATNEQFF
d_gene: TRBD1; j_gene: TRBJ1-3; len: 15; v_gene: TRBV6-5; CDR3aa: CASSLTGGLGNTIYF
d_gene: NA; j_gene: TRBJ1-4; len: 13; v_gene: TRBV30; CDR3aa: CAWSPPTNEKLFF
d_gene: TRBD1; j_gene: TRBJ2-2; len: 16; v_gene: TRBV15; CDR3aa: CATSRARGLGTGELFF
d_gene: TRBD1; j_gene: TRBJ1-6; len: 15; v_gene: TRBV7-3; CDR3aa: CASSPPDRVRSPLHF
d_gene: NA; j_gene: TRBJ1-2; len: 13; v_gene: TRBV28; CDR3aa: CASSSPPGYGYTF
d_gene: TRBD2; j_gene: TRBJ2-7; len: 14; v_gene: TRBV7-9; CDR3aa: CASSRAGGSYEQYF
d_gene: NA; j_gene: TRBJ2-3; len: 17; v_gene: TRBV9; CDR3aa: CASSPDVGGVGTDTQYF
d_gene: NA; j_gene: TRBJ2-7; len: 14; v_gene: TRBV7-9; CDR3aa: CASSFPTGIYEQYF
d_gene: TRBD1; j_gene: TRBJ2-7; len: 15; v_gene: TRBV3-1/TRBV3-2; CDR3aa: CASSQPGTGVNEQYF
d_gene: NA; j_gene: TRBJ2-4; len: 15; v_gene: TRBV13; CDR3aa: CASSLQGDTKNIQYF